This T cell receptor beta chain stems from a study of CD8+CD57+ T cells in acquired aplastic anemia. Genomic DNA provided the template from which TCR beta VDJ and CDR3 profiles were obtained. In TCRdb, the reads were re-called with MiXCR into one record per CDR3 protein. The data hold approximately 150,000 distinct CDR3 sequences, with about 45% observed a single time. This CDR3 region has 15 residues. V was shortened by 4 bases and J by 6 bases, with 18 bases between the two germline ends. CDR1 MNHEY and CDR2 SVGEGT come from the germline V gene. The study's findings and limits: Fewer than 35 CD8+ CDR3 sequences occurred in both the patients and the controls.

Comment on this clonotype: Its antigen is unknown. Given a much more abundant clone one base away, this may be a read error.

An expansion of CD8+CD57+ cells by flow cytometry had been shown in patients chosen for sequencing. Severe acquired aplastic anemia was present in every patient. Prior therapy had not been administered to any patient at the time of blood sampling. The origin of this receptor is a human donor with aplastic anemia. This chain uses TRBV6-2 or TRBV6-3 with TRBJ1-2, with TRBD1 as a possible D gene (5 bases). Input material: sorted CD4+, CD8+, or CD8+CD57+ T cells (not recorded which) from PBMCs. The CDR3: CASSFPGRAIHGYTF. CDR3 sequence (DNA): TGTGCCAGCAGTTTCCCTGGCAGGGCCATCCATGGCTACACCTTC.